This is a list of T cell receptor beta chains from one sample in a study of immune heterogeneity within non-small cell lung tumors. Via MiXCR, TCRdb re-called the multiplex PCR reads, giving one row per CDR3 protein. The sample shows 20,000 to 25,000 distinct CDR3 sequences, around 27% of them seen only once. The sequenced material came from lung tumor tissue. The receptor set was obtained from a man in his forties with non-small cell lung cancer. Each CDR3 is given with its conserved first and last residue. D genes are given only for firm matches. Clone size appears in some rows only: once, few, many, or a class for an expanded clone.

D: .; V: TRBV28; J: TRBJ1-2; size: .; CDR3: CASSFYRTGGSGYTF; DNA: TGTGCCAGCAGTTTTTATCGCACTGGGGGATCCGGCTACACCTTC
D: .; V: TRBV7-6; J: TRBJ2-3; size: .; CDR3: CASSFRNPTDTQYF; DNA: TGTGCCAGCAGCTTTAGGAATCCCACAGATACGCAGTATTTT
D: .; V: TRBV7-2; J: TRBJ2-7; size: medium-sized; CDR3: CASSSRTGADEQYF; DNA: TGTGCCAGCAGCTCCCGGACGGGCGCAGACGAGCAGTACTTC
D: TRBD2; V: TRBV10-3; J: TRBJ2-7; size: .; CDR3: CAISDGTSGSYEQYF; DNA: TGTGCCATCAGTGATGGGACTAGCGGATCCTACGAGCAGTACTTC
D: TRBD2; V: TRBV9; J: TRBJ2-5; size: few; CDR3: CASSVVWSGEAETQYF; DNA: TGTGCCAGCAGCGTAGTATGGAGCGGGGAAGCCGAGACCCAGTACTTC
D: TRBD2; V: TRBV12-5; J: TRBJ2-1; size: few; CDR3: CASGLSVVWGSGVNEQFF; DNA: TGTGCTAGTGGTTTGTCGGTCGTTTGGGGTAGCGGGGTGAATGAGCAGTTCTTC
D: .; V: TRBV3-1; J: TRBJ1-1; size: few; CDR3: CASSRRGGNTEAFF; DNA: TGTGCCAGCAGCCGACGAGGGGGGAACACTGAAGCTTTCTTT
D: .; V: TRBV4-1; J: TRBJ2-7; size: many; CDR3: CASSPLSGYEQYF; DNA: TGCGCCAGCAGCCCTCTGAGCGGCTACGAGCAGTACTTC
D: TRBD1; V: TRBV29-1; J: TRBJ1-1; size: .; CDR3: CSVDGTGRTEAFF; DNA: TGCAGCGTTGACGGGACAGGGAGGACTGAAGCTTTCTTT
D: .; V: TRBV11-3; J: TRBJ2-3; size: few; CDR3: CASSPRERGTDTQYF; DNA: TGTGCCAGCAGCCCTCGTGAGCGCGGCACAGATACGCAGTATTTT
D: TRBD1; V: TRBV19; J: TRBJ2-2; size: .; CDR3: CASSPGQGGGGELFF; DNA: TGTGCCAGTAGCCCGGGACAGGGGGGTGGCGGGGAGCTGTTTTTT
D: .; V: TRBV5-4; J: TRBJ2-7; size: .; CDR3: CASSYSPSYEQYF; DNA: TGTGCCAGCAGCTATAGTCCCTCCTACGAGCAGTACTTC
D: .; V: TRBV10-3; J: TRBJ1-4; size: many; CDR3: CASSGATNEKLFF; DNA: TGTGCCTCCTCGGGTGCAACTAATGAAAAACTGTTTTTT
D: .; V: TRBV14; J: TRBJ2-7; size: many; CDR3: CASSERERAEQYF; DNA: TGTGCCAGCAGCGAACGAGAGAGGGCCGAGCAGTACTTC
D: .; V: TRBV27; J: TRBJ1-5; size: many; CDR3: CASSLRGVGGNQPQHF; DNA: TGTGCCAGCAGTTTACGGGGGGTTGGAGGGAACCAGCCCCAGCATTTT
D: .; V: TRBV29-1; J: TRBJ2-4; size: .; CDR3: CSAYRENIQYF; DNA: TGCAGCGCCTACAGGGAAAACATTCAGTACTTC
D: .; V: TRBV20-1; J: TRBJ2-7; size: many; CDR3: CSARQPGSGRETYEQYF; DNA: TGCAGTGCTAGACAACCTGGGTCGGGACGGGAGACGTACGAGCAGTACTTC
D: .; V: TRBV4-1; J: TRBJ2-1; size: .; CDR3: CASSQGPSYNEQFF; DNA: TGCGCCAGCAGCCAAGGGCCGAGCTACAATGAGCAGTTCTTC
D: .; V: TRBV6-2/TRBV6-3; J: TRBJ1-6; size: medium-sized; CDR3: CASSYRSANSPLHF; DNA: TGTGCCAGCAGTTACAGGAGCGCTAATTCACCCCTCCACTTT
D: .; V: TRBV12-3/TRBV12-4; J: TRBJ1-3; size: once; CDR3: CASAGVTGNTIYF; DNA: TGTGCCAGCGCGGGGGTCACTGGAAACACCATATATTTT
D: .; V: TRBV18; J: TRBJ2-7; size: .; CDR3: CASSPGAPPFTYEQYF; DNA: TGTGCCAGCTCACCAGGGGCCCCGCCCTTTACCTACGAGCAGTACTTC
D: TRBD1; V: TRBV2; J: TRBJ1-5; size: many; CDR3: CASRQGRDQPQHF; DNA: TGTGCCAGCAGACAGGGGAGGGATCAGCCCCAGCATTTT
D: .; V: TRBV7-2; J: TRBJ2-1; size: .; CDR3: CASSPAKREQFF; DNA: TGTGCCAGCAGCCCCGCCAAGCGGGAGCAGTTCTTC
D: .; V: TRBV5-5; J: TRBJ1-2; size: .; CDR3: CASSEAPGRSNYGYTF; DNA: TGTGCCAGCAGCGAAGCACCGGGACGGAGTAACTATGGCTACACCTTC
D: .; V: TRBV18; J: TRBJ2-2; size: .; CDR3: CASSQGYETGELFF; DNA: TGTGCCAGCTCACAGGGGTATGAGACCGGGGAGCTGTTTTTT
D: TRBD1; V: TRBV5-4; J: TRBJ1-4; size: .; CDR3: CASSSGQENEKLFF; DNA: TGTGCCAGCAGCTCGGGACAGGAGAATGAAAAACTGTTTTTT
D: TRBD1; V: TRBV5-1; J: TRBJ1-2; size: .; CDR3: CASRTDRAYGYTF; DNA: TGCGCCAGTAGGACGGACAGGGCCTATGGCTACACCTTC
D: .; V: TRBV12-5; J: TRBJ1-2; size: .; CDR3: CASGSNEGLYGYTF; DNA: TGTGCTAGTGGTTCAAACGAGGGTCTCTATGGCTACACCTTC
D: .; V: TRBV10-2; J: TRBJ2-1; size: medium-sized; CDR3: CASSGATTYNEQFF; DNA: TGCGCCAGCAGTGGGGCTACTACCTACAATGAGCAGTTCTTC
D: .; V: TRBV12-3/TRBV12-4; J: TRBJ2-4; size: few; CDR3: CASSFSPGENIQYF; DNA: TGTGCCAGCAGTTTCTCTCCGGGGGAGAACATTCAGTACTTC
D: TRBD1; V: TRBV29-1; J: TRBJ1-2; size: few; CDR3: CSVQGTGDAYGYTF; DNA: TGCAGCGTTCAGGGGACAGGGGACGCCTATGGCTACACCTTC
D: TRBD1; V: TRBV30; J: TRBJ2-1; size: few; CDR3: CAWEKGTGNEQFF; DNA: TGTGCCTGGGAGAAAGGGACAGGCAATGAGCAGTTCTTC
D: .; V: TRBV6-1; J: TRBJ1-3; size: medium-sized; CDR3: CASSEAMGRGGNTIYF; DNA: TGTGCCAGCAGTGAAGCGATGGGCAGGGGAGGAAACACCATATATTTT
D: .; V: TRBV11-1; J: TRBJ2-2; size: .; CDR3: CASSPRGFWGNTGELFF; DNA: TGTGCCAGCAGCCCTCGCGGATTCTGGGGGAACACCGGGGAGCTTTTTTTT
D: .; V: TRBV3-2; J: TRBJ2-2; size: .; CDR3: CASSHRLAGVAGDLFF; DNA: TGTGCCAGCAGCCACCGACTAGCGGGAGTTGCCGGGGATTTGTTTTTT
D: TRBD1; V: TRBV20-1; J: TRBJ2-5; size: .; CDR3: CSASRGQQETQYF; DNA: TGCAGTGCTAGCCGGGGACAGCAAGAGACCCAGTACTTC
D: .; V: TRBV6-5; J: TRBJ2-7; size: .; CDR3: CASSYFTTREHYF; DNA: TGTGCCAGCAGTTACTTTACTACAAGGGAGCATTACTTC
D: TRBD1; V: TRBV7-8; J: TRBJ1-1; size: many; CDR3: CASSLETGVFTEAFF; DNA: TGTGCCAGCAGCTTAGAGACAGGGGTGTTCACTGAAGCTTTCTTT
D: TRBD2; V: TRBV5-1; J: TRBJ2-3; size: .; CDR3: CASSPGLAGTTDTQYF; DNA: TGCGCCAGCAGCCCGGGACTAGCGGGCACTACAGATACGCAGTATTTT
D: TRBD2; V: TRBV20-1; J: TRBJ2-3; size: .; CDR3: CSARTSGRRVGDTQYF; DNA: TGCAGTGCCAGGACTAGCGGGAGAAGGGTCGGCGATACGCAGTATTTT
D: .; V: TRBV6-2/TRBV6-3; J: TRBJ1-1; size: few; CDR3: CASRNVGGGRTEAFF; DNA: TGTGCCAGCAGGAACGTGGGAGGTGGACGAACTGAAGCTTTCTTT
D: TRBD1; V: TRBV14; J: TRBJ2-1; size: few; CDR3: CASSQVWDRTYNEQFF; DNA: TGTGCCAGCAGCCAAGTCTGGGACAGAACCTACAATGAGCAGTTCTTC
D: TRBD2; V: TRBV25-1; J: TRBJ2-1; size: few; CDR3: CASSTTSGSDYNEQFF; DNA: TGTGCCAGCAGTACCACTAGCGGGAGTGACTACAATGAGCAGTTCTTC
D: .; V: TRBV7-9; J: TRBJ1-1; size: .; CDR3: CASSSRGNTEAFF; DNA: TGTGCCAGCAGCTCGAGGGGGAACACTGAAGCTTTCTTT
D: .; V: TRBV5-4; J: TRBJ2-6; size: few; CDR3: CASSQEPRSGANVLTF; DNA: TGTGCCAGCAGCCAGGAACCACGCTCTGGGGCCAACGTCCTGACTTTC
D: TRBD1; V: TRBV19; J: TRBJ1-1; size: many; CDR3: CASQESGTENTEAFF; DNA: TGTGCCAGTCAAGAGTCCGGGACAGAGAACACTGAAGCTTTCTTT
D: .; V: TRBV4-1; J: TRBJ2-3; size: few; CDR3: CASSQEGGFSGQGSDTQYF; DNA: TGCGCCAGCAGCCAAGAGGGGGGGTTCAGCGGACAGGGTTCAGATACGCAGTATTTT
D: .; V: TRBV4-3; J: TRBJ2-2; size: once; CDR3: CASSPSGNTGELFF; DNA: TGCGCCAGCAGCCCAAGCGGGAACACCGGGGAGCTGTTTTTT
D: TRBD2; V: TRBV29-1; J: TRBJ2-2; size: few; CDR3: CSVRALAGGAGELFF; DNA: TGCAGCGTTAGGGCGTTAGCGGGAGGGGCCGGGGAGCTGTTTTTT
D: .; V: TRBV9; J: TRBJ1-4; size: .; CDR3: CASSFRWGPNEKLFF; DNA: TGTGCCAGCAGCTTCCGGTGGGGGCCTAATGAAAAACTGTTTTTT
D: .; V: TRBV12-3/TRBV12-4; J: TRBJ2-2; size: many; CDR3: CASSNRVPGELFF; DNA: TGTGCCAGCAGTAACAGGGTACCCGGGGAGCTGTTTTTT
D: .; V: TRBV11-3; J: TRBJ1-3; size: many; CDR3: CASSGRRNTIYF; DNA: TGTGCCAGCAGCGGCCGAAGGAACACCATATATTTT
D: TRBD2; V: TRBV20-1; J: TRBJ2-1; size: medium-sized; CDR3: CSARVLAGVSEQFF; DNA: TGCAGTGCTAGAGTCCTAGCGGGAGTTAGTGAGCAGTTCTTC